This record concerns one TCR beta chain sequence. Its specificity is not known. The record originates from a study of yellow fever vaccine responses in identical twins. Study findings and constraints: Reported findings indicate that twins' vaccine T cell responses seemed partially convergent, partially personalized.

The CDR3 is 14 residues long. Trimming removed 5 bases from V and 3 bases from J, with 11 bases in between. Germline CDR1 reads WNHNN; CDR2 reads SYGVQD (reference sequence). TCRdb re-derived calls from the RT-PCR reads in MiXCR, one entry per CDR3 protein. The profile covers 2,000 to 3,000 distinct CDR3 sequences, with 82% appearing a single time and 10% taken by the ten largest. V usage is TRBV10-1 and J usage is TRBJ2-1; either TRBD1 or TRBD2 may fit D (5 bases each). This sequence was found in a female donor who received the yellow fever vaccine. Sequenced material: T cells from blood (PBMCs), unsorted or a sorted subset (not recorded which), taken before or after yellow fever vaccination (not recorded which). CDR3 region: CASSPTGLYNEQFF. The CDR3 region has the DNA TGCGCCAGCAGTCCGACGGGGCTCTACAATGAGCAGTTCTTC.